The clone carrying this T cell receptor (beta chain) has only a few counts. Its target is unknown. The data originate from a study of post-analysis software for immune sequencing data. Study overall: The courses of disease that were included comprised relapsing-remitting, secondary progressive and progressive-relapsing multiple sclerosis. Study-level findings and limits: Diversity measured as normalized Chao1 was significantly lower in multiple sclerosis patients than in controls.

TCR beta libraries were prepared from cDNA with unique molecular identifiers. It was from roughly 1.1 to 9.2 million T cells that about half a million cDNA molecules came. TCRdb reanalysed the PCR reads using MiXCR and keeps one entry per CDR3 protein. The sample shows roughly 800,000 distinct CDR3 sequences, under 60% of them seen only once. Input material: blood. The source of this sequence is a girl between 10 and 17 years old with multiple sclerosis.

This CDR3 reads CASSGSKSGYNEQFF. CDR3 bases: TGTGCCAGCAGCGGCAGTAAGTCGGGGTACAATGAGCAGTTCTTC. The chain links TRBV9 to TRBJ2-1, with TRBD2 as a possible D gene (5 bases). Between the trimmed V and J ends, which lost 3 bases and 4 bases, there was a span of 14 bases. From germline, CDR1 is SGDLS and CDR2 YYNGEE. The CDR3 has 15 residues.